Given below is one T cell receptor (beta chain) in context. The sample originates from a study of Ad26.COV2.S vaccination and SARS-CoV-2 variants. Assay: immunoSEQ multiplex PCR; the TCRdb copy retains only in-frame clones and omits some. Counted here are about 350,000 clones, about 88% occurring once; the ten biggest clones make up around 6.1%. Treatment given: around 19 received Ad26.COV2.S at low or high dose, single or two shots; roughly five received placebo; per-sample allocation not given. Sampling was done on day 63 after the first vaccine or placebo injection. Built on an Ad26 vector, the vaccine expressed Wuhan-strain SARS-CoV-2 spike. V was cut by 3 bases and J by 1 base, with 12 bases left in between. The CDR3 spans 15 residues. The germline CDR1 and CDR2 sequences are MDHEN and SYDVKM.

V usage is TRBV28 and J usage is TRBJ2-5, with D unclear. This TCR was sampled from a person aged 18-60 years who received the Ad26.COV2.S COVID-19 vaccine or a placebo. The material sequenced was peripheral blood, taken in a trial of Ad26.COV2.S vaccine versus placebo. The CDR3 sequence is CASSFPSSSQETQYF. Written as DNA, the CDR3 is TGTGCCAGCAGTTTTCCCTCCAGCAGCCAAGAGACCCAGTACTTC.